The rows below give T cell receptor beta chains drawn from one sample of a study of blood T cell repertoires in COVID-19. Produced via immunoSEQ multiplex PCR; TCRdb's table is partial and in-frame only. The sample gives fewer than 100,000 clones, roughly 83% of which show up once; nearly 25% is in the top ten. The sequenced sample was peripheral blood. Receptors were obtained from a human donor in a cohort sampled during active COVID-19. The CDR3 runs from the conserved cysteine through the conserved F or W. The D gene is left open where the match is weak. Clone sizes are given selectively: once, few, many, or a class where the clone is expanded.

CDR3: CASSPDRGWNSPLHF; DNA: TGTGCCAGCTCACCGGACAGGGGATGGAATTCACCCCTCCACTTT; J: TRBJ1-6; size: .; V: TRBV18; D: TRBD1
CDR3: CASSLGQGWDIQYF; DNA: TGTGCCAGCAGCTTGGGACAGGGGTGGGACATTCAGTACTTC; J: TRBJ2-4; size: .; V: TRBV5-6; D: TRBD1
CDR3: CASSLGQRNEQFF; DNA: TGTGCCAGCAGCTTAGGGCAACGCAATGAGCAGTTCTTC; J: TRBJ2-1; size: .; V: TRBV7-2; D: .
CDR3: CASSTPGTDTQYF; DNA: TGTGCCAGCAGCACCCCCGGGACAGATACGCAGTATTTT; J: TRBJ2-3; size: .; V: TRBV7-2; D: .
CDR3: CASAGQHYEQYF; DNA: TGCGCCAGCGCAGGACAACACTACGAGCAGTACTTC; J: TRBJ2-7; size: .; V: TRBV5-1; D: .
CDR3: CASSLGIVGGGSDEQFF; DNA: TGCGCCAGCAGCTTGGGCATCGTCGGCGGGGGAAGCGATGAGCAGTTCTTC; J: TRBJ2-1; size: .; V: TRBV5-1; D: TRBD2
CDR3: CASSPPGGFASFDEQFF; DNA: TGTGCCAGCTCACCACCGGGGGGGTTCGCTAGCTTCGATGAGCAGTTCTTC; J: TRBJ2-1; size: .; V: TRBV18; D: TRBD2
CDR3: CASSPGQGNYGYTF; DNA: TGCGCCAGCAGCCCCGGACAGGGAAACTATGGCTACACCTTC; J: TRBJ1-2; size: .; V: TRBV5-1; D: TRBD1
CDR3: CASSLTPIIGGELFF; DNA: TGTGCCAGCAGCCTCACCCCTATCATTGGCGGGGAGCTGTTTTTT; J: TRBJ2-2; size: .; V: TRBV5-6; D: .
CDR3: CATSSSRGPEETQYF; DNA: TGTGCCACCAGTTCCTCGCGGGGGCCGGAGGAGACCCAGTACTTC; J: TRBJ2-5; size: once; V: TRBV24-1; D: .
CDR3: CASSLNDLPEKLFF; DNA: TGTGCCAGCAGCCTTAATGATCTACCTGAAAAACTGTTTTTT; J: TRBJ1-4; size: .; V: TRBV6-5; D: .
CDR3: CASRGLGASSSHGYTF; DNA: TGCGCCAGCAGGGGACTCGGGGCCAGCAGCTCACATGGCTACACCTTC; J: TRBJ1-2; size: .; V: TRBV5-1; D: .
CDR3: CSASLRRGITDTQYF; DNA: TGCAGTGCTAGTCTCCGGCGGGGGATCACAGATACGCAGTATTTT; J: TRBJ2-3; size: .; V: TRBV20-1; D: TRBD2
CDR3: CASSAPGGRIETQYF; DNA: TGTGCCAGCAGCGCCCCCGGTGGGAGAATTGAGACCCAGTACTTC; J: TRBJ2-5; size: .; V: TRBV9; D: .
CDR3: CASSQTRQGANEQYF; DNA: TGTGCCAGCAGCCAGACGAGACAGGGGGCTAACGAGCAGTACTTC; J: TRBJ2-7; size: .; V: TRBV3-1/TRBV3-2; D: TRBD1
CDR3: CAISATGSYNEQFF; DNA: TGTGCCATCAGTGCGACCGGGTCTTACAATGAGCAGTTCTTC; J: TRBJ2-1; size: .; V: TRBV10-3; D: .
CDR3: CARKLRRRAGGEFLQPQHF; DNA: TGTGCCAGAAAGCTTAGAAGGCGGGCAGGGGGCGAGTTCCTTCAGCCCCAGCATTTT; J: TRBJ1-5; size: once; V: TRBV7-5; D: .
CDR3: CAISAGGGNQPQHF; DNA: TGTGCCATCAGCGCAGGGGGCGGCAATCAGCCCCAGCATTTT; J: TRBJ1-5; size: .; V: TRBV10-3; D: TRBD1
CDR3: CASSQDGTFNQPQHF; DNA: TGTGCCAGCAGCCAAGATGGGACTTTCAATCAGCCCCAGCATTTT; J: TRBJ1-5; size: .; V: TRBV3-1/TRBV3-2; D: .
CDR3: CASSIDQGARGYTF; DNA: TGTGCCAGCAGCATAGACCAGGGGGCTCGGGGCTACACCTTC; J: TRBJ1-2; size: once; V: TRBV5-4; D: TRBD1
CDR3: CATRDRGAVDTQYF; DNA: TGTGCCACCAGGGATCGGGGGGCCGTAGATACGCAGTATTTT; J: TRBJ2-3; size: .; V: TRBV15; D: .
CDR3: CASSRYAGQRDSYEQYF; DNA: TGCGCCAGCAGCCGCTACGCCGGCCAACGGGACAGCTACGAGCAGTACTTC; J: TRBJ2-7; size: .; V: TRBV4-3; D: TRBD1
CDR3: CASSLQGEAYEQYF; DNA: TGTGCCAGCAGCTTACAGGGGGAGGCCTACGAGCAGTACTTC; J: TRBJ2-7; size: .; V: TRBV7-2; D: .
CDR3: CASKSGSTDTQYF; DNA: TGTGCCAGCAAAAGCGGGAGCACAGATACGCAGTATTTT; J: TRBJ2-3; size: .; V: TRBV21-1; D: .
CDR3: CASSLSGTGGEKLFF; DNA: TGTGCCAGCAGTTTGTCCGGGACAGGGGGTGAAAAACTGTTTTTT; J: TRBJ1-4; size: .; V: TRBV27; D: TRBD1
CDR3: CASSILGNSGNKQFF; DNA: TGTGCCAGTAGTATTTTGGGAAATAGCGGGAACAAGCAGTTCTTC; J: TRBJ2-1; size: many; V: TRBV19; D: TRBD2
CDR3: CAISPGPGQGGNTIYF; DNA: TGTGCCATCAGCCCCGGTCCGGGACAGGGAGGAAACACCATATATTTT; J: TRBJ1-3; size: .; V: TRBV10-3; D: TRBD1
CDR3: CSASTGTGTPDEQYF; DNA: TGCAGTGCTAGTACCGGGACAGGGACTCCCGACGAGCAGTACTTC; J: TRBJ2-7; size: .; V: TRBV20-1; D: TRBD1
CDR3: CASSDSRPPSYEQYF; DNA: TGTGCCAGCAGTGACAGCAGGCCGCCTTCCTACGAGCAGTACTTC; J: TRBJ2-7; size: .; V: TRBV2; D: .
CDR3: CASSYRDRRTLHF; DNA: TGTGCCAGCAGTTACAGGGACAGAAGAACCCTCCACTTT; J: TRBJ1-6; size: once; V: TRBV6-5; D: TRBD1
CDR3: CASSQKDRSSGASYNEQFF; DNA: TGCGCCAGCAGCCAAAAGGATCGATCTAGCGGAGCCTCCTACAATGAGCAGTTCTTC; J: TRBJ2-1; size: .; V: TRBV4-1; D: TRBD2
CDR3: CASSRGQGASTDTQYF; DNA: TGTGCCAGCAGCCGGGGACAGGGGGCAAGCACAGATACGCAGTATTTT; J: TRBJ2-3; size: .; V: TRBV3-1/TRBV3-2; D: TRBD1
CDR3: CASSLFQGAEQYF; DNA: TGTGCCAGCAGTTTATTTCAGGGGGCCGAGCAGTACTTC; J: TRBJ2-7; size: .; V: TRBV28; D: TRBD1
CDR3: CASSSPGQGSIQYF; DNA: TGTGCCAGCAGCAGCCCGGGACAGGGGAGCATTCAGTACTTC; J: TRBJ2-4; size: few; V: TRBV14; D: TRBD1
CDR3: CASSYPGQGYEQYF; DNA: TGTGCCAGCAGTTACCCCGGACAGGGCTACGAGCAGTACTTC; J: TRBJ2-7; size: .; V: TRBV6-2/TRBV6-3; D: TRBD1
CDR3: CSVEDRRVAGNTIYF; DNA: TGCAGCGTTGAAGATCGACGGGTGGCTGGAAACACCATATATTTT; J: TRBJ1-3; size: .; V: TRBV29-1; D: .
CDR3: CASSQLGQGGNEQYF; DNA: TGTGCCAGCAGCCAGCTAGGCCAAGGGGGCAACGAGCAGTACTTC; J: TRBJ2-7; size: .; V: TRBV3-1/TRBV3-2; D: TRBD1
CDR3: CASSVAPLAGETQYF; DNA: TGTGCCAGCAGCGTAGCTCCCCTAGCGGGAGAGACCCAGTACTTC; J: TRBJ2-5; size: .; V: TRBV9; D: TRBD2
CDR3: CASSEGVGRAGTPDTQYF; DNA: TGTGCCAGCAGTGAAGGTGTCGGCCGGGCGGGAACCCCAGATACGCAGTATTTT; J: TRBJ2-3; size: .; V: TRBV25-1; D: .
CDR3: CAISESDRATNEKLFF; DNA: TGTGCCATCAGTGAGTCGGACAGGGCAACTAATGAAAAACTGTTTTTT; J: TRBJ1-4; size: .; V: TRBV10-3; D: TRBD1
CDR3: CASSLAGLAGAGANVLTF; DNA: TGTGCCAGCAGCTTAGCGGGACTAGCGGGAGCTGGGGCCAACGTCCTGACTTTC; J: TRBJ2-6; size: .; V: TRBV7-8; D: TRBD2
CDR3: CASRSGANEKLFF; DNA: TGTGCCAGCAGGTCCGGAGCTAATGAAAAACTGTTTTTT; J: TRBJ1-4; size: .; V: TRBV2; D: .
CDR3: CASSVQGDSYEQYF; DNA: TGTGCCAGCAGTGTCCAGGGGGATTCCTACGAGCAGTACTTC; J: TRBJ2-7; size: .; V: TRBV2; D: TRBD1
CDR3: CASSEVPSMEQFF; DNA: TGTGCCAGTAGTGAAGTCCCGAGCATGGAGCAGTTCTTC; J: TRBJ2-1; size: .; V: TRBV19; D: .
CDR3: CASSQGPLLAGSYNEQFF; DNA: TGCGCCAGCAGCCAGGGTCCCCTTCTAGCGGGATCTTACAATGAGCAGTTCTTC; J: TRBJ2-1; size: .; V: TRBV4-1; D: TRBD2
CDR3: CASSLAQSTDTQYF; DNA: TGTGCCAGCAGCTTAGCACAGAGCACAGATACGCAGTATTTT; J: TRBJ2-3; size: .; V: TRBV7-8; D: .
CDR3: CASSFRDIRETQYF; DNA: TGTGCCAGCAGCTTCCGGGACATCAGAGAGACCCAGTACTTC; J: TRBJ2-5; size: .; V: TRBV7-8; D: .
CDR3: CASSPKTGTNEKLFF; DNA: TGCGCCAGCAGCCCCAAGACAGGGACTAATGAAAAACTGTTTTTT; J: TRBJ1-4; size: .; V: TRBV5-1; D: TRBD1
CDR3: CASSHAGEGETQYF; DNA: TGTGCCAGCAGCCATGCAGGGGAGGGGGAGACCCAGTACTTC; J: TRBJ2-5; size: .; V: TRBV7-9; D: .
CDR3: CASSVGTLNTEAFF; DNA: TGTGCCAGCAGCGTAGGGACACTGAACACTGAAGCTTTCTTT; J: TRBJ1-1; size: .; V: TRBV9; D: .
CDR3: CASRDRGIVETQYF; DNA: TGTGCCAGTAGGGACAGGGGAATCGTGGAGACCCAGTACTTC; J: TRBJ2-5; size: .; V: TRBV19; D: TRBD1
CDR3: CASSIGASGTDTQYF; DNA: TGTGCCAGTAGTATAGGTGCTAGCGGGACAGATACGCAGTATTTT; J: TRBJ2-3; size: .; V: TRBV19; D: TRBD2
CDR3: CASSSQDRNYGYTF; DNA: TGTGCCAGCAGCTCTCAGGACAGAAACTATGGCTACACCTTC; J: TRBJ1-2; size: .; V: TRBV5-4; D: .
CDR3: CASSPRTGSYEQYF; DNA: TGTGCCAGCTCACCACGGACAGGGAGCTACGAGCAGTACTTC; J: TRBJ2-7; size: .; V: TRBV18; D: TRBD1
CDR3: CASSLRGARGTEAFF; DNA: TGTGCCAGTAGTCTGCGGGGGGCGAGGGGTACTGAAGCTTTCTTT; J: TRBJ1-1; size: .; V: TRBV19; D: .
CDR3: CSASESGGYGYTF; DNA: TGCAGTGCTAGTGAATCAGGGGGGTATGGCTACACCTTC; J: TRBJ1-2; size: .; V: TRBV20-1; D: TRBD1
CDR3: CASSVGASGSLGETQYF; DNA: TGTGCCAGCAGCGTAGGGGCTAGCGGGAGTCTGGGGGAGACCCAGTACTTC; J: TRBJ2-5; size: .; V: TRBV9; D: TRBD2
CDR3: CASSNGQGAMNTEAFF; DNA: TGTGCCAGCAGCAATGGACAGGGGGCGATGAACACTGAAGCTTTCTTT; J: TRBJ1-1; size: .; V: TRBV7-6; D: TRBD1
CDR3: CASSVVSGNTEAFF; DNA: TGTGCCAGCAGCGTAGTTAGCGGGAACACTGAAGCTTTCTTT; J: TRBJ1-1; size: .; V: TRBV9; D: .